Below are 29 T cell receptor beta chains sequenced from a single sample in a study of blood T cell repertoires in COVID-19. Assay used: immunoSEQ multiplex PCR; TCRdb lists only in-frame clones, some missing. This sample carries more than 100,000 clones, 84% of them seen once, and the ten largest clones take 2% to 3%. The sequenced sample was PBMCs or T cells enriched from blood (not recorded which). The receptors were gathered from a man between 40 and 49 years old with acute COVID-19.

The chain joins TRBV5-5 to TRBJ2-7; D is unresolved. V lost 4 bases and J lost 0, with 5 bases in between. Looked up from germline, CDR1 is SGHKS and CDR2 is YYEKEE (reference sequence). CDR3 length: 12 amino acids. CDR3 sequence (DNA): TGTGCCAGCAGCCTTTCCTCCTACGAGCAGTACTTC. Encoded protein: CASSLSSYEQYF. Together with reference TRBV5-5 and TRBJ2-7, the CDR3 gives the full variable domain: DAGVTQSPTHLIKTRGQQVTLRCSPISGHKSVSWYQQVLGQGPQFIFQYYEKEERGRGNFPDRFSARQFPNYSSELNVNALLLGDSALYLCASSLSSYEQYFGPGTRLTVT.

The gene calls are TRBV19 and TRBJ1-5, with 7 nucleotides matching TRBD1. This CDR3 spans 14 amino acids. Trimming at V came to 4 bases and at J to 2 bases, leaving 2 bases not matched to a gene. Germline V lookup: CDR1 LNHDA, CDR2 SQIVND (reference sequence). In DNA, the CDR3 is TGTGCCAGTAGTAATACAGGGGGCAATCAGCCCCAGCATTTT. It translates to CASSNTGGNQPQHF.

The CDR3 region is CASSALAGNYEQYF. The CDR3, as DNA: TGTGCCAGCAGCGCTCTAGCGGGGAACTACGAGCAGTACTTC. The J gene is TRBJ2-7, the V gene TRBV7-2, with 9 bases lining up with TRBD2. V shed 5 bases, J shed 3 bases, and the junction held 5 bases outside the gene matches. From germline, CDR1 is SGHTA and CDR2 FQGNSA. The length of the CDR3 is 14 residues.

The chain links TRBV12-5 to TRBJ2-5, with 13 bases fitting TRBD2. There are 17 residues in the CDR3. The V gene's germline CDR1 is LGHNT and CDR2 FRNRAP. V shed 4 bases and J 1 base; nucleotides not matched to a gene: 6. The CDR3 reads CASGSRRLAGGQETQYF. The DNA of the CDR3 is TGTGCTAGTGGTTCGCGCCGACTAGCGGGGGGCCAAGAGACCCAGTACTTC.

The chain couples TRBV7-8 to TRBJ2-3; 9 bases agree with TRBD2. V shed 3 bases, J shed 5 bases, and the junction held 3 bases outside the gene matches. Germline V CDR1 and CDR2: SGHVS, FQNEAQ. This CDR3 region has 14 residues. CDR3 in amino acids: CASSLGLAVDTQYF. The CDR3 DNA reads TGTGCCAGCAGCTTGGGACTAGCTGTAGATACGCAGTATTTT.

The chain recombines TRBV6-5 with TRBJ2-7; 8 bases are a match to TRBD1. The length of the CDR3 is 13 residues. The trim removed 6 bases at V and 2 bases at J, leaving 3 bases unmatched. The germline V gene encodes CDR1 MNHEY and CDR2 SVGAGI. The CDR3 nucleotides are TGTGCCAGCAGCCAGGGGGCAGCCTACGAGCAGTACTTC. It is translated as CASSQGAAYEQYF.

The chain carries TRBV5-1 and TRBJ2-1; 12 bases are a match to TRBD2. The CDR3 runs 15 residues. Losses at the gene ends were 1 base for V and 15 bases for J; bases not matched to a gene: 11. Germline V gene sequence: CDR1 SGHRS, CDR2 YFSETQ. The CDR3 nucleotides read TGCGCCAGCAGCTTGTCCGCTAGCGGGAGGGCCGAGATGTTCTTC. Translating gives CASSLSASGRAEMFF.

This clone came up once. The chain is built from TRBV28 and TRBJ2-5; no definite D call. From germline, CDR1 is MDHEN and CDR2 SYDVKM. This CDR3 has 13 amino acids. V shed 5 bases and J shed 0 bases, with 7 bases lying between them. CDR3 amino acids: CASSETNQETQYF. The DNA for the CDR3 is TGTGCCAGCAGTGAGACAAACCAAGAGACCCAGTACTTC. The whole variable domain, remainder taken from reference TRBV28 and TRBJ2-5, is DVKVTQSSRYLVKRTGEKVFLECVQDMDHENMFWYRQDPGLGLRLIYFSYDVKMKEKGDIPEGYSVSREKKERFSLILESASTNQTSMYLCASSETNQETQYFGPGTRLLVL.

The chain combines TRBV2 with TRBJ2-2; 9 nucleotides match TRBD2. From germline, CDR1 is SNHLY and CDR2 FYNNEI. The V gene end was trimmed by 5 bases and the J gene end by 2 bases; junction bases not matched to a gene: 3. There are 15 residues in the CDR3. The DNA for the CDR3 is TGTGCCAGCAGTCGCGGGGGGGCCAACACCGGGGAGCTGTTTTTT. As protein: CASSRGGANTGELFF.

J is TRBJ2-1 and V is TRBV4-1; 12 bases fit TRBD2. Trimming at V came to 4 bases and at J to 8 bases, leaving 9 bases not matched to a gene. This CDR3 region has 16 residues. Germline assignment: CDR1 MGHRA and CDR2 YSYEKL. The CDR3 coding sequence is TGCGCCAGCAGCCGCGGGACTAGCGGGTACAAGGATGAGCAGTTCTTC. This sequence encodes CASSRGTSGYKDEQFF.

J is TRBJ1-2 and V is TRBV12-3 or TRBV12-4; no reliable D call. The CDR3 length is 13 residues. V was shortened by 3 bases and J by 5 bases, with 10 bases between the two germline ends. CDR3 protein: CASSLEGGYGYTF. As DNA, the CDR3 is TGTGCCAGCAGTTTGGAGGGCGGGTATGGCTACACCTTC.

This sequence joins TRBV7-3 and TRBJ2-5, with 11 bases fitting TRBD2. The CDR3 is made up of 16 amino acids. The trim removed 5 bases at V and 9 bases at J, leaving 14 bases unmatched. Germline V gives CDR1 SGHTA, CDR2 FQGTGA. The CDR3 nucleotides read TGTGCCAGCAGCCTTCAGGGACTAGCGGAGGGGGAGGCCCAGTACTTC. It encodes CASSLQGLAEGEAQYF.

This sequence joins TRBV6-5 and TRBJ2-1; tentative D call: TRBD1 (7 bases). This CDR3 is 16 amino acids long. Germline CDR1 and CDR2: MNHEY and SVGAGI. Trimming cost V 0 bases and J 12 bases, with 21 bases left between them. This CDR3 is CASSYSTEGRQGGQFF. DNA for the CDR3: TGTGCCAGCAGTTACTCGACGGAGGGGAGACAGGGCGGGCAGTTCTTC.

With respect to this clone: Relative to the germline gene, one junction end is altered; a read error may explain this. This rearrangement joins TRBV5-1 to TRBJ2-3, with TRBD2 matching over 13 bases. CDR1 and CDR2 (germline): SGHRS, YFSETQ. There are 16 residues in the CDR3. CDR3 sequence: CASTSRGLAGTGTQYF. The CDR3 DNA is TGCGCCAGCACTTCCCGGGGACTAGCGGGGACAGGTACGCAGTATTTT.

This rearrangement joins TRBV9 to TRBJ2-1; possibly TRBD1 for D (6 bases). Germline V CDR1 and CDR2: SGDLS, YYNGEE. The CDR3 runs to 15 residues. V gave up 3 bases and J gave up 6 bases, with 16 bases separating them. In DNA form, the CDR3 reads TGTGCCAGCAGCGCATGGGACACTACTGGCAATGAGCAGTTCTTC. Protein: CASSAWDTTGNEQFF. The full variable domain, with the rest looked up from reference TRBV9 and TRBJ2-1, is DSGVTQTPKHLITATGQRVTLRCSPRSGDLSVYWYQQSLDQGLQFLIQYYNGEERAKGNILERFSAQQFPDLHSELNLSSLELGDSALYFCASSAWDTTGNEQFFGPGTRLTVL.

There are a few counts of this clone. Different DNA sequences within this sample yield the same CDR3. CDR3 coding DNA: TGTGCCAGCTCACCAAGCAGGGAAGAGACCCAGTACTTC. This gives the protein CASSPSREETQYF. The V gene is TRBV18, the J gene TRBJ2-5, with a tentative D call TRBD1 (5 bases). V shed 2 bases and J shed 3 bases, with 7 bases lying between them. Germline CDR1 is KGHSH and CDR2 is LQKENI. This CDR3 is built from 13 residues.

This clone was counted only a few times. The J gene is TRBJ2-1, the V gene TRBV27, with 8 bases identical to TRBD1. The length of the CDR3 is 13 residues. Germline V gene sequence: CDR1 MNHEY, CDR2 SMNVEV (reference sequence). V trimming: 5 bases; J trimming: 14 bases; junction bases outside the gene matches: 11. CDR3 bases: TGTGCCAGCAGTGCCGACAGGGGCCTGTGGAAGTTCTTC. This gives the protein CASSADRGLWKFF.

The chain carries TRBV6-5 and TRBJ2-2; no clear D. V lost 7 bases, J lost 5 bases, and 11 bases lay in between. Germline lookup yields CDR1 MNHEY and CDR2 SVGAGI. The CDR3 sequence is 13 residues long. CDR3 DNA: TGTGCCAGCATGAGGTCTGGGACCGGGGAGCTGTTTTTT. Protein sequence: CASMRSGTGELFF.

The chain links TRBV29-1 to TRBJ1-3, with 7 bases aligning to TRBD1. The V gene's germline CDR1 is SQVTM and CDR2 ANQGSEA. Trimming cost V 1 base and J 4 bases; bases outside gene matches: 1. There are 13 residues in the CDR3. The CDR3 sequence is CSVEAGGGNTIYF. DNA of the CDR3: TGCAGCGTTGAAGCAGGGGGAGGAAACACCATATATTTT.

This chain connects TRBV19 to TRBJ1-5, with no clear D. The CDR3 is 15 amino acids. Trimming took off 4 bases at V and 3 bases at J, with 13 bases between the two ends. CDR1 is LNHDA, CDR2 SQIVND, per germline (reference sequence). CDR3 DNA: TGTGCCAGTAGTAAAGGCCAGGTAGACAATCAGCCCCAGCATTTT. It encodes CASSKGQVDNQPQHF. The variable domain in full, with the rest retrieved from reference TRBV19 and TRBJ1-5, is DGGITQSPKYLFRKEGQNVTLSCEQNLNHDAMYWYRQDPGQGLRLIYYSQIVNDFQKGDIAEGYSVSREKKESFPLTVTSAQKNPTAFYLCASSKGQVDNQPQHFGDGTRLSIL.

The V and J genes are TRBV19 and TRBJ2-3, with 11 bases that match TRBD2. The CDR3 length is 17 residues. V lost 0 bases and J lost 3; bases outside the gene matches: 5. Germline V gene data show CDR1 as LNHDA and CDR2 as SQIVND (reference sequence). CDR3 sequence reads: CASSIEWASGRTDTQYF. CDR3 nucleotides: TGTGCCAGTAGTATAGAGTGGGCTAGCGGGAGGACAGATACGCAGTATTTT. Complete variable domain (other parts from reference TRBV19 and TRBJ2-3): DGGITQSPKYLFRKEGQNVTLSCEQNLNHDAMYWYRQDPGQGLRLIYYSQIVNDFQKGDIAEGYSVSREKKESFPLTVTSAQKNPTAFYLCASSIEWASGRTDTQYFGPGTRLTVL.

The V and J genes are TRBV10-3 and TRBJ1-2; 11 bases are a match to TRBD1. This CDR3 region has 15 residues. V was pared by 0 bases and J by 8 bases, with 5 bases of the junction left unmatched. In germline, CDR1 is ENHRY, CDR2 SYGVKD. The CDR3 here is CAISESGQGAGGYTF. The DNA of the CDR3 is TGTGCCATCAGTGAGTCAGGACAGGGGGCGGGCGGCTACACCTTC.

The rearrangement uses TRBV9 and TRBJ2-1; 8 bases are shared with TRBD2. Trimming removed 4 bases from V and 9 bases from J; junction bases left unmatched: 9. The CDR3 consists of 14 residues. Germline V gene sequence: CDR1 SGDLS, CDR2 YYNGEE. The CDR3 nucleotides are TGTGCCAGCAGCCCCAGGCACGGGGGGGGTGAGCAGTTCTTC. It codes for CASSPRHGGGEQFF.

This chain connects TRBV10-3 to TRBJ1-5; TRBD1 aligns across 7 bases. Germline loops: CDR1 ENHRY, CDR2 SYGVKD. The CDR3 covers 15 residues. V was pared by 8 bases and J by 2 bases, with 9 bases of the junction left unmatched. CDR3 nucleotide sequence: TGTGCCATCGGCACAGGGGCGTGGGGCAATCAGCCCCAGCATTTT. Protein: CAIGTGAWGNQPQHF.

V usage is TRBV28 and J usage is TRBJ1-3, with a tentative D call TRBD1 (5 bases). Between the trimmed V and J ends, which lost 6 bases and 2 bases, there was a span of 11 bases. Germline V gene lookup returns CDR1 MDHEN and CDR2 SYDVKM. The length of the CDR3 is 14 residues. The CDR3 coding sequence is TGTGCCAGCAGGGCAGGGCAACCTGGAAACACCATATATTTT. Translating it yields CASRAGQPGNTIYF.

This clone was seen ten or more times. The chain uses TRBV20-1 and TRBJ1-2; D possibly corresponds to TRBD1 (6 bases). Looked up from germline, CDR1 is DFQATT and CDR2 is SNEGSKA (reference sequence). The V gene lost 3 bases and the J gene lost 0 bases, with 17 bases spanning the gap. The CDR3 runs 16 residues. The CDR3 reads CSASQTGRGANYGYTF. DNA of the CDR3: TGCAGTGCTAGTCAAACAGGGCGAGGGGCTAACTATGGCTACACCTTC.

V usage is TRBV27 and J usage is TRBJ1-2; D ambiguous. V lost 3 bases and J 5 bases, leaving 10 bases between the germline ends. The germline gives CDR1 MNHEY, CDR2 SMNVEV (reference sequence). The CDR3 length is 13 residues. The CDR3 bases are TGTGCCAGCAGTTTTACCGGGGAATATGGCTACACCTTC. Protein product: CASSFTGEYGYTF.

The V and J genes are TRBV13 and TRBJ2-2; D is perhaps TRBD2 (5 bases). This CDR3 comprises 16 residues. Germline loops: CDR1 PRHDT, CDR2 FYEKMQ (reference sequence). Trimming pared 5 bases from V and 0 bases from J, leaving 13 bases between. CDR3 sequence: CASSISGPTNTGELFF. The CDR3 nucleotides are TGTGCCAGCAGCATAAGCGGTCCGACGAACACCGGGGAGCTGTTTTTT.

The J gene is TRBJ2-3, the V gene TRBV24-1; 7 bases align to TRBD1. In germline, CDR1 is KGHDR, CDR2 SFDVKD. The CDR3 length is 15 residues. J gave up 0 bases and V 4 bases, and 3 bases lay outside the gene matches. CDR3 residues: CATSDPGQSTDTQYF. CDR3 DNA: TGTGCCACCAGTGACCCGGGACAGAGCACAGATACGCAGTATTTT.